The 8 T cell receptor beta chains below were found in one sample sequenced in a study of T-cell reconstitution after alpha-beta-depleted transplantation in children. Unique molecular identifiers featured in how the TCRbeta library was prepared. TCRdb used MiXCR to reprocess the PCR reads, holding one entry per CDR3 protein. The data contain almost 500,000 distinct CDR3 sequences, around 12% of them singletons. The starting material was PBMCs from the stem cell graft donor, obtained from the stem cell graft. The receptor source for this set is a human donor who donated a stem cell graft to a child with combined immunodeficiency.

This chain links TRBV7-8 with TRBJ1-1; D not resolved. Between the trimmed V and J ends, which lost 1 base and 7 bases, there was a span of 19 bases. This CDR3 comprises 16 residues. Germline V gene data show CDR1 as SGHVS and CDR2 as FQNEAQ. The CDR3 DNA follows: TGTGCCAGCAGCTTAGTAATCCGTAATTCGGTCGTTGAAGCTTTCTTT. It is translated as CASSLVIRNSVVEAFF. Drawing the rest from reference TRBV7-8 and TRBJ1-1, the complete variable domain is GAGVSQSPRYKVAKRGQDVALRCDPISGHVSLFWYQQALGQGPEFLTYFQNEAQLDKSGLPSDRFFAERPEGSVSTLKIQRTQQEDSAVYLCASSLVIRNSVVEAFFGQGTRLTVV.

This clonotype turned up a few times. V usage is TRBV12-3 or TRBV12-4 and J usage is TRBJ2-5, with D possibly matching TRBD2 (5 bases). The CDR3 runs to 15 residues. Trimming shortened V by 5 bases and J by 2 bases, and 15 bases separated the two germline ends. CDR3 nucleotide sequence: TGTGCCAGCAGTAGTTCACAGCGGTGGCAAGAGACCCAGTACTTC. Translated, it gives CASSSSQRWQETQYF.

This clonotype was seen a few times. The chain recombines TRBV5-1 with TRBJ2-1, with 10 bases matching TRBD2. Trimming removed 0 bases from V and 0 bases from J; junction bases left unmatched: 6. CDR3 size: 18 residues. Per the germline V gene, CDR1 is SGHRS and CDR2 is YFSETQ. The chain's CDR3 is CASSLEPSGSISYNEQFF. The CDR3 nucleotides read TGCGCCAGCAGCTTGGAGCCTAGCGGGAGTATCTCCTACAATGAGCAGTTCTTC.

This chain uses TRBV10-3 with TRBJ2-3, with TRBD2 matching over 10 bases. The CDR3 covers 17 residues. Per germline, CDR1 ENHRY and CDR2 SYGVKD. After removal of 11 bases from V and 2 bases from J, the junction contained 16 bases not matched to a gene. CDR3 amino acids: CACKRGGIHEDTDTQYF. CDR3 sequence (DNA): TGTGCCTGTAAGCGGGGGGGCATACACGAAGACACAGATACGCAGTATTTT.

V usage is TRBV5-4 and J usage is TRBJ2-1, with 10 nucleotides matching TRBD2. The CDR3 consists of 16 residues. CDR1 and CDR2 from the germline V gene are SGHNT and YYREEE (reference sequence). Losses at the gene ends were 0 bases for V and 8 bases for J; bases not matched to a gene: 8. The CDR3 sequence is CASSLGSSGRPDEQFF. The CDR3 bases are TGTGCCAGCAGCTTGGGTTCTAGCGGGAGACCAGATGAGCAGTTCTTC.

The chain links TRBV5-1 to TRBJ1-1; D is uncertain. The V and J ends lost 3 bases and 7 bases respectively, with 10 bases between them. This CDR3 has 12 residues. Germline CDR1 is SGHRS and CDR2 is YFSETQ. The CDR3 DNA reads TGCGCCAGCAGCTATCCGGACCGTGAAGCTTTCTTT. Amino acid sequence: CASSYPDREAFF.

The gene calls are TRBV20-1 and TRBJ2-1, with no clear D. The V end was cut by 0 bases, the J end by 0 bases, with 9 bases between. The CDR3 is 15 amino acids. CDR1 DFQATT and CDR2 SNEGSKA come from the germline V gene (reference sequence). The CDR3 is CSARDGRNSYNEQFF. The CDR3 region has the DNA TGCAGTGCTAGAGATGGCCGAAACTCCTACAATGAGCAGTTCTTC.

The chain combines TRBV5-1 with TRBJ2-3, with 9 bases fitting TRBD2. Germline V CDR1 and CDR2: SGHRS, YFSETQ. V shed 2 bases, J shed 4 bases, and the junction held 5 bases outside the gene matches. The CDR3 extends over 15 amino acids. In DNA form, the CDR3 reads TGCGCCAGCAGCTTTATAGCGGGAGCGGCAGATACGCAGTATTTT. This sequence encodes CASSFIAGAADTQYF. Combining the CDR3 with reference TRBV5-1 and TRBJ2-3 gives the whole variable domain KAGVTQTPRYLIKTRGQQVTLSCSPISGHRSVSWYQQTPGQGLQFLFEYFSETQRNKGNFPGRFSGRQFSNSRSEMNVSTLELGDSALYLCASSFIAGAADTQYFGPGTRLTVL.